Following are 21 T cell receptor beta chains from one sample sequenced in a study of metastatic and nonmetastatic thyroid tumors (dated by TCRdb to the early 2020s). The library relied on PCR. For sequencing, an Illumina HiSeq 4000 was employed. TCRdb's own reprocessing of the public reads used fastp at Q25 and MiXCR and kept productive beta chains. The sample includes 11,000 to 15,000 clones, with about 25% observed a single time. Approximately 11% of the sample is in the top ten clones. Before undergoing thyroid surgery, none of the patients had been given any kind of treatment. Sequences were obtained from tumor tissue. These receptor sequences come from a female donor with papillary thyroid cancer or a benign thyroid nodule (not recorded which). Some clones in this sample may be carry-over from other donors' samples.

With respect to this clone: A junction end diverges from the germline sequence, so it may reflect a read error. The chain combines TRBV7-8 with TRBJ2-7; TRBD1 matches at 9 bases. In germline, CDR1 is SGHVS, CDR2 FQNEAQ. The CDR3 runs 16 residues. The CDR3 DNA reads TGTGCCAGCATCTTAGCCTCCGGACAGGGGACGTACGAGCGGTACTTC. This gives the protein CASILASGQGTYERYF.

This clone was found many times. Other nucleotide sequences from this sample produce the same CDR3. This chain uses TRBV18 with TRBJ2-5; TRBD1 might be the D (5 bases). Germline loops: CDR1 KGHSH, CDR2 LQKENI. Trimming removed 3 bases at V and 2 bases at J, with 10 bases between. The CDR3 is made up of 14 amino acids. The CDR3 nucleotides read TGTGCCAGCTCACCTCCCCAGGGACAAGAGACCCAGTACTTC. The encoded protein is CASSPPQGQETQYF.

Details on this clone: Germline and junction disagree at one end, which may indicate a read error. V is TRBV20-1 and J is TRBJ2-6; either TRBD1 or TRBD2 may supply D (5 bases each). CDR1 and CDR2 from the germline V gene are DFQATT and SNEGSKA (reference sequence). This CDR3 contains 17 residues. CDR3 loop: CSARPRGRGAGANVPTF. CDR3 bases: TGCAGTGCTAGACCAAGGGGCAGAGGGGCTGGGGCCAACGTCCCGACTTTC.

V and J are TRBV27 and TRBJ2-3, with 7 bases that match TRBD2. From germline, CDR1 is MNHEY and CDR2 SMNVEV (reference sequence). V was pared by 8 bases and J by 3 bases, with 11 bases of the junction left unmatched. The CDR3 covers 15 residues. The CDR3, as DNA: TGTGCCAGCCTTAAAAGCGGGAAAGAGACAGATACGCAGTATTTT. Protein product: CASLKSGKETDTQYF.

The chain joins TRBV12-3 or TRBV12-4 to TRBJ2-7; TRBD1 matches 10 bases. The CDR3 consists of 15 residues. V trimming: 8 bases; J trimming: 7 bases; junction bases outside the gene matches: 14. The CDR3 sequence: CASARSGTGVGEQYF. The CDR3 DNA sequence: TGTGCCAGCGCGCGATCGGGGACAGGGGTTGGGGAGCAGTACTTC.

The chain carries TRBV6-1 and TRBJ2-7; tentative D call: TRBD1 (6 bases). CDR3 length: 11 residues. Germline CDR1 reads MNHNS; CDR2 reads SASEGT. Trimming took off 8 bases at V and 1 base at J, with 6 bases between the two ends. This chain's CDR3 is CASGQSYEQYF. CDR3 in DNA: TGTGCCAGCGGACAGTCCTACGAGCAGTACTTC.

This clone came up many times. This may stem from a read error, because a much larger clone lies one nucleotide away. This chain uses TRBV20-1 with TRBJ1-1; 8 bases line up with TRBD1. Per germline, CDR1 DFQATT and CDR2 SNEGSKA (reference sequence). The CDR3 extends over 16 amino acids. With 3 bases clipped from V and 4 bases from J, the junction kept 13 bases outside the gene matches. CDR3 in DNA: TGCAGTGCTAGGACTCCCGGACAGGGACCGAGCACTGAAGCTTTCTTT. Amino acid sequence: CSARTPGQGPSTEAFF.

This clone showed up many times. The chain employs TRBV3-1 and TRBJ2-1; the match to TRBD2 covers 13 bases. The germline V gene has CDR1 LGHDT and CDR2 YNNKEL (reference sequence). CDR3 length equals 18 residues. J gave up 4 bases and V 4 bases, and 10 bases lay outside the gene matches. For the CDR3, the DNA is TGTGCCAGCAGCCTCGGACTAGCGGGAGAAGTGGGGTACAATGAGCAGTTCTTC. It translates to CASSLGLAGEVGYNEQFF.

This clone was detected once. The chain employs TRBV30 and TRBJ2-3, with D perhaps TRBD1 or TRBD2 (8 bases each). V lost 3 bases and J lost 3, with 25 bases in between. Germline V gene sequence: CDR1 GTSNPN, CDR2 SVGIG (reference sequence). The CDR3 loop spans 18 amino acids. The CDR3 region is CAWSAQGGASGSTDTQYF. The CDR3, as DNA: TGTGCCTGGAGCGCACAGGGGGGTGCTAGCGGGTCGACAGATACGCAGTATTTT.

This clone showed up many times. The CDR3 DNA sequence: TGTGCCAGCAGCGGGACAGGGGCAGATACGCAGTATTTT. Its translation is CASSGTGADTQYF. The chain is built from TRBV5-4 and TRBJ2-3; 10 bases map to TRBD1. The V segment lost 4 bases and the J segment 4 bases; nucleotides outside the gene matches: 0. The CDR3 extends over 13 amino acids. Germline V gene data show CDR1 as SGHNT and CDR2 as YYREEE (reference sequence).

The chain is built from TRBV5-1 and TRBJ2-3, with D possibly being TRBD1 or TRBD2 (5 bases each). The germline CDR1 and CDR2 sequences are SGHRS and YFSETQ. The CDR3 consists of 16 residues. Trimming left V 4 bases short and J 2 bases short, with 17 bases between. This chain's CDR3 is CASSGWGTAITDTQYF. DNA for the CDR3: TGCGCCAGCAGCGGGTGGGGGACGGCTATCACAGATACGCAGTATTTT.

A remark on this clone: A much larger clone lies a single base off, so this may be a read error. The chain employs TRBV7-8 and TRBJ2-1, with 7 bases matching TRBD1. CDR3 length: 12 residues. Looked up from germline, CDR1 is SGHVS and CDR2 is FQNEAQ. The CDR3: CASSSDRSEQLF. DNA of the CDR3: TGTGCCAGCAGCTCGGACAGGAGTGAGCAGTTATTC.

This clone has ten or more counts. The chain has TRBV29-1 and TRBJ2-1; 11 bases are a match to TRBD2. V was pared by 1 base and J by 6 bases, with 5 bases of the junction left unmatched. Germline assignment: CDR1 SQVTM and CDR2 ANQGSEA. The CDR3 consists of 15 residues. The CDR3 DNA follows: TGCAGCGTTGAAGCTCCTAGCGGGAGGCCCAATGAGCAGTTCTTC. This sequence encodes CSVEAPSGRPNEQFF.

This chain connects TRBV20-1 to TRBJ1-2; no clear D. The V end was cut by 0 bases, the J end by 4 bases, with 3 bases between. Germline CDR1 reads DFQATT; CDR2 reads SNEGSKA (reference sequence). This CDR3 spans 11 amino acids. The CDR3 sequence is CSARDSYGYTF. The CDR3 bases are TGCAGTGCTAGAGACAGCTATGGCTACACCTTC.

Many counts were recorded for this clone. The chain recombines TRBV7-9 with TRBJ2-5; TRBD1 agrees at 10 bases. In germline, CDR1 is SEHNR, CDR2 FQNEAQ (reference sequence). There are 15 residues in the CDR3. V lost 5 bases to trimming and J lost 4 bases; unmatched junction nucleotides: 7. The CDR3 bases are TGTGCCAGCAGCCCGGGACAGGGGAGCGGAGAGACCCAGTACTTC. Translated: CASSPGQGSGETQYF.

This chain connects TRBV7-6 to TRBJ2-1, with 8 bases identical to TRBD2. The CDR3 is 14 amino acids. Trimming at V came to 2 bases and at J to 5 bases, leaving 2 bases not matched to a gene. Germline values: CDR1 SGHVS, CDR2 FNYEAQ. Here the CDR3 DNA reads TGTGCCAGCAGCTTAACTAGCGGAGACAATGAGCAGTTCTTC. Its protein product is CASSLTSGDNEQFF.

This clone is termed medium-sized (0.01 to 0.1%). The CDR3 protein is CASSLRRENDEQFF. The CDR3 DNA is TGTGCCAGCAGTTTAAGGCGGGAGAACGATGAGCAGTTCTTC. The chain combines TRBV12-3 or TRBV12-4 with TRBJ2-1, with 7 bases lining up with TRBD2. The V and J ends lost 2 bases and 8 bases, in that order; junction bases with no gene match: 6. The CDR3 consists of 14 residues.

The chain joins TRBV6-1 to TRBJ2-7; TRBD1 is a possible D gene (6 bases). Germline-derived CDR1 and CDR2 are MNHNS and SASEGT. This CDR3 comprises 16 residues. V was pared by 4 bases and J by 2 bases, with 18 bases between. The CDR3, as DNA: TGTGCCAGCAGTGCCCTACAGGGATTACGAGCCTACGAGCAGTACGTC. This gives the protein CASSALQGLRAYEQYV.

V usage is TRBV11-1 and J usage is TRBJ1-2; 8 positions agree with TRBD1. Trimming cost V 3 bases and J 1 base; bases outside gene matches: 7. CDR1 SGHAT and CDR2 FQDESV come from the germline V gene (reference sequence). The length of the CDR3 is 16 residues. CDR3 in DNA: TGTGCCAGCAGCTTGTTCGACAGGGGCAATAACTATGGCTACACCTTC. Its translation: CASSLFDRGNNYGYTF.

This clone is termed medium-sized. The same CDR3 can be traced to other DNA sequences in this sample. This chain connects TRBV6-5 to TRBJ1-4; D might be TRBD1 (5 bases). Germline values: CDR1 MNHEY, CDR2 SVGAGI. The CDR3 consists of 14 residues. V lost 2 bases, J lost 7 bases, and 11 bases lay in between. The CDR3: CASSYGGESEKLFF. As DNA, the CDR3 is TGTGCCAGCAGTTACGGGGGGGAAAGTGAAAAACTGTTTTTT.

By its share, this clone is medium-sized. V usage is TRBV2 and J usage is TRBJ1-5, with D unclear. V lost 5 bases and J 7 bases, leaving 12 bases between the germline ends. Germline assignment: CDR1 SNHLY and CDR2 FYNNEI. This CDR3 is 13 amino acids long. The CDR3 bases are TGTGCCAGCAGTCCCGGATCAGGACAGCCCCAGCATTTT. Residues: CASSPGSGQPQHF. The whole variable domain, remainder taken from reference TRBV2 and TRBJ1-5, is EPEVTQTPSHQVTQMGQEVILRCVPISNHLYFYWYRQILGQKVEFLVSFYNNEISEKSEIFDDQFSVERPDGSNFTLKIRSTKLEDSAMYFCASSPGSGQPQHFGDGTRLSIL.